The table lists the clone carrying this TCR beta chain with a few counts. Its antigen is unidentified. One end of the junction does not line up with germline, which may come from a read error. This CDR3 has 12 amino acids. The germline V gene encodes CDR1 SQVTM and CDR2 ANQGSEA. The data are from a study of blood T cells in healthy people across ages. Samples each had at least 5 micrograms of total RNA extracted. Overall study findings and caveats: Diversity was higher, and naive CD4+ cells more numerous, in long-lived donors than in aged donors. The study regarded diversity estimates from one million T cells as underestimates.

With a J-beta primer mix and a sample-barcoded 5' primer, a second PCR ran about 7 to 11 cycles. Carrying 12 random nucleotides, a template-switch adaptor labeled each individual cDNA molecule. TCRdb redid the calling of the 5' RACE reads with MiXCR, one entry per CDR3 protein. Found here are about 1.6 million distinct CDR3 sequences, roughly a third of them singletons; the top ten hold roughly 12%. This chain connects TRBV29-1 to TRBJ2-1; D uncertain. Sequenced: blood. The sequence derives from a woman in her thirties in good health. This CDR3 reads CSFDPRYNEQFF. CDR3 DNA sequence: TGCAGCTTTGATCCACGGTACAATGAGCAGTTCTTC.